This entry lists 21 T cell receptor beta chains sequenced from one sample in a study of blood T cell repertoires in COVID-19. Measured with immunoSEQ multiplex PCR; TCRdb has only the in-frame clones, and not every one. The sample records around 170,000 clones, over 80% being singletons. The specimen was peripheral blood. The receptor source for this set is a woman aged 35 to 49 with acute or convalescent COVID-19.

V is TRBV2 and J is TRBJ2-7; D is ambiguous. V gave up 3 bases and J gave up 3 bases, with 18 bases separating them. Germline V gene lookup returns CDR1 SNHLY and CDR2 FYNNEI. The CDR3 totals 16 residues. The chain's CDR3 is CASSDGVNQKYYEQYF. The CDR3 DNA reads TGTGCCAGCAGTGACGGTGTCAACCAAAAATACTACGAGCAGTACTTC.

This chain links TRBV7-6 with TRBJ2-1, with TRBD2 as a possible D gene (7 bases). Germline values: CDR1 SGHVS, CDR2 FNYEAQ. The V end was cut by 4 bases, the J end by 4 bases, with 17 bases between. This CDR3 is built from 16 residues. CDR3 sequence: CASSSIFRGAYNEQFF. CDR3 in DNA: TGTGCCAGCAGCTCCATTTTTCGGGGGGCGTACAATGAGCAGTTCTTC.

This chain connects TRBV27 to TRBJ2-1, with a weak D call TRBD2 (6 bases). Germline V CDR1 and CDR2: MNHEY, SMNVEV (reference sequence). V lost 2 bases and J lost 3, with 11 bases in between. The length of the CDR3 is 15 residues. In DNA, the CDR3 is TGTGCCAGCAGTTTACTGCGGGGTAACTACAATGAGCAGTTCTTC. The encoded protein is CASSLLRGNYNEQFF.

The V and J genes are TRBV19 and TRBJ2-3; D is perhaps TRBD2 (5 bases). Germline-derived CDR1 and CDR2 are LNHDA and SQIVND (reference sequence). The V and J ends lost 5 bases and 4 bases respectively, with 16 bases between them. This CDR3 region has 15 residues. CDR3 amino acids: CASSSRLSWPDTQYF. DNA of the CDR3: TGTGCCAGTAGTTCGAGACTAAGCTGGCCAGATACGCAGTATTTT.

The V call is TRBV5-1, the J call TRBJ1-1; weak D call: TRBD1 (6 bases). The CDR3 contains 16 residues. Germline V gives CDR1 SGHRS, CDR2 YFSETQ. The V end was cut by 3 bases, the J end by 1 base, with 16 bases between. In DNA form, the CDR3 reads TGCGCCAGCAGCTGGACCCCGGGACACAAGAACACTGAAGCTTTCTTT. The encoded protein is CASSWTPGHKNTEAFF.

This clone was detected once. The chain is built from TRBV7-9 and TRBJ2-1; TRBD2 matches 7 bases. The junction had 1 base not matched to a gene; V was cut back by 2 bases and J by 0 bases. The CDR3 contains 15 residues. Germline values: CDR1 SEHNR, CDR2 FQNEAQ (reference sequence). The CDR3 reads CASSLLAVSYNEQFF. The CDR3 DNA follows: TGTGCCAGCAGCTTACTAGCGGTCTCCTACAATGAGCAGTTCTTC.

The rearrangement uses TRBV11-2 and TRBJ1-5, with 11 bases matching TRBD1. Germline CDR1 SGHAT, CDR2 FQNNGV. V shed 5 bases and J 9 bases; nucleotides not matched to a gene: 9. The CDR3 contains 15 residues. CDR3 amino acids: CASSDGTGGFWPQHF. The DNA of the CDR3 is TGTGCCAGCAGCGACGGGACAGGGGGATTTTGGCCCCAGCATTTT.

This clone is a singleton in its sample. The chain is built from TRBV19 and TRBJ2-7, with D maybe TRBD2 (6 bases). Deletions cut 8 bases from V and 4 bases from J, with 21 bases between. Germline assignment: CDR1 LNHDA and CDR2 SQIVND (reference sequence). This CDR3 comprises 15 residues. CDR3 residues: CASRRTRDSPYEQYF. The CDR3 nucleotides are TGTGCCAGTCGACGCACCCGGGACTCTCCGTACGAGCAGTACTTC.

This chain joins TRBV7-8 and TRBJ1-2, with TRBD1 identical over 9 bases. The J segment lost 4 bases and the V segment lost 5 bases, leaving 11 bases of the junction unmatched. Germline V gives CDR1 SGHVS, CDR2 FQNEAQ. The CDR3 sequence is 16 residues long. CDR3 sequence reads: CASSTPQGARSYGYTF. The CDR3, as DNA: TGTGCCAGCAGCACCCCACAGGGGGCGCGATCCTATGGCTACACCTTC.

The chain employs TRBV2 and TRBJ1-1, with D possibly matching TRBD1 (5 bases). V was pared by 6 bases and J by 3 bases, with 14 bases between. Per germline, CDR1 SNHLY and CDR2 FYNNEI. The CDR3 totals 14 residues. The chain's CDR3 is CASSPRRGHTEAFF. As DNA, the CDR3 is TGTGCCAGCAGCCCTAGGAGGGGCCACACTGAAGCTTTCTTT.

J is TRBJ1-2 and V is TRBV7-3; 12 nucleotides align to TRBD1. Germline V gene sequence: CDR1 SGHTA, CDR2 FQGTGA. The junction had 6 bases not matched to a gene; V was cut back by 5 bases and J by 8 bases. The length of the CDR3 is 14 residues. The CDR3 reads CASSPGQGAEGYTF. The CDR3 DNA sequence: TGTGCCAGCAGCCCGGGACAGGGGGCGGAGGGCTACACCTTC.

As to this clone: One end of the junction is discordant with germline, which a read error may explain. The CDR3 DNA reads as TGTGCCAGCAGCGCTGGGCCCGGGACAGAGAGATTC. As protein: CASSAGPGTERF. The chain carries TRBV11-2 and TRBJ1-2, with TRBD1 matching over 7 bases. This CDR3 has 12 amino acids. CDR1 is SGHAT, CDR2 FQNNGV, per germline.

Concerning this clone: At one of its ends the junction is not consistent with the germline gene, which may arise from a read error. This chain uses TRBV7-7 with TRBJ1-5; possible D gene TRBD1, 5 bases. The germline V gene has CDR1 SSHAT and CDR2 FNYEAQ (reference sequence). The CDR3 has 13 amino acids. DNA for the CDR3: TGTGCTAGCAGCCCGGACACCAATCAGCCCCAGCATTTT. It yields the protein CASSPDTNQPQHF.

This clone was recorded a few times. The chain joins TRBV19 to TRBJ1-1; 7 nucleotides align to TRBD1. The CDR3 extends over 13 amino acids. The V gene's germline CDR1 is LNHDA and CDR2 SQIVND (reference sequence). V trimming: 8 bases; J trimming: 6 bases; junction bases outside the gene matches: 9. DNA of the CDR3: TGTGCCAGTCACGACAGGGAGGTATCTGAAGCTTTCTTT. This sequence encodes CASHDREVSEAFF.

The gene calls are TRBV19 and TRBJ1-1; 9 bases are a match to TRBD1. Germline-derived CDR1 and CDR2 are LNHDA and SQIVND (reference sequence). The CDR3 extends over 15 amino acids. The V segment lost 3 bases and the J segment 6 bases; nucleotides outside the gene matches: 8. CDR3 loop: CASSIGDRAIAEAFF. Here the CDR3 DNA reads TGTGCCAGTAGTATCGGGGACAGGGCGATCGCTGAAGCTTTCTTT.

This rearrangement joins TRBV30 to TRBJ2-3; perhaps TRBD2 as D (6 bases). This CDR3 spans 12 amino acids. Germline V gives CDR1 GTSNPN, CDR2 SVGIG (reference sequence). The V and J ends lost 3 bases and 6 bases respectively, with 10 bases between them. In DNA form, the CDR3 reads TGTGCCTGGAGCCGCGGAGGGGATACGCAGTATTTT. Its translation is CAWSRGGDTQYF.

V gene TRBV28 combines with J gene TRBJ1-4; D might be TRBD1 (6 bases). V dropped 6 bases and J dropped 4 bases, with 21 bases sitting between them. CDR3 length: 17 residues. Germline V lookup: CDR1 MDHEN, CDR2 SYDVKM. CDR3: CASSVTQGWGFNEKLFF. The DNA for the CDR3 is TGTGCCAGCAGCGTAACACAGGGATGGGGGTTTAATGAAAAACTGTTTTTT.

This clone was observed a single time. CDR3 nucleotide sequence: TGTGCCAGCAGTTCTATGGGACAGGGCTCACCCCTCCACTTT. Protein sequence: CASSSMGQGSPLHF. The chain recombines TRBV27 with TRBJ1-6; TRBD1 matches 9 bases. Germline V gene data show CDR1 as MNHEY and CDR2 as SMNVEV (reference sequence). The CDR3 contains 14 residues. V gave up 4 bases and J gave up 10 bases; unmatched junction bases: 5.

This chain joins TRBV5-1 and TRBJ2-1; D might be TRBD1 (6 bases). Germline V gene data show CDR1 as SGHRS and CDR2 as YFSETQ. V lost 0 bases, J lost 5 bases, and 15 bases lay in between. This CDR3 spans 16 amino acids. The CDR3 loop reads CASSLGGRRSHNEQFF. The DNA of the CDR3 is TGCGCCAGCAGCTTGGGGGGGCGCAGATCTCACAATGAGCAGTTCTTC. The complete variable domain, with remaining parts taken from reference TRBV5-1 and TRBJ2-1, reads KAGVTQTPRYLIKTRGQQVTLSCSPISGHRSVSWYQQTPGQGLQFLFEYFSETQRNKGNFPGRFSGRQFSNSRSEMNVSTLELGDSALYLCASSLGGRRSHNEQFFGPGTRLTVL.

The rearrangement uses TRBV4-1 and TRBJ2-1; 8 bases align to TRBD1. The length of the CDR3 is 16 residues. CDR1 MGHRA and CDR2 YSYEKL come from the germline V gene. V was pared by 4 bases and J by 7 bases, with 12 bases of the junction left unmatched. CDR3 amino acids: CASSRWKTGALNEQFF. CDR3 in DNA: TGCGCCAGCAGCCGGTGGAAGACAGGGGCCCTTAATGAGCAGTTCTTC.

The chain joins TRBV18 to TRBJ2-7; no clear D. Trimming removed 3 bases from V and 7 bases from J, with 19 bases in between. The CDR3 is 15 residues long. Germline V gene lookup returns CDR1 KGHSH and CDR2 LQKENI. CDR3 DNA: TGTGCCAGCTCACCCTCGCGGCCCGAGTTTGGGGAGCAGTACTTC. It is translated as CASSPSRPEFGEQYF.